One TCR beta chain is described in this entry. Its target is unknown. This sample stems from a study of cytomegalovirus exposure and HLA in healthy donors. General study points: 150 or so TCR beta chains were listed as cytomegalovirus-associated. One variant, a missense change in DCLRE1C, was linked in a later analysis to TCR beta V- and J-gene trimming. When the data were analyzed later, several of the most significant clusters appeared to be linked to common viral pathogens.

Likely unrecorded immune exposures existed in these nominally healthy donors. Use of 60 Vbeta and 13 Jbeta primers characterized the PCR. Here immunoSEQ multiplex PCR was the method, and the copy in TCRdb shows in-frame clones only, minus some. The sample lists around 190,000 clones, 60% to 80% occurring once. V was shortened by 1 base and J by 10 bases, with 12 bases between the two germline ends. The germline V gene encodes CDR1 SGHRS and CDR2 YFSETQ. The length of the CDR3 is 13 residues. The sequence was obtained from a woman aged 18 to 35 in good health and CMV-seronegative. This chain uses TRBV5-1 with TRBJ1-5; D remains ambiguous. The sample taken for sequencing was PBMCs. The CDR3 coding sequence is TGCGCCAGCAGCTTGTATGACGGAGGACCCCAGCATTTT. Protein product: CASSLYDGGPQHF. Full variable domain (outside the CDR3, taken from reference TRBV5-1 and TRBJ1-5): KAGVTQTPRYLIKTRGQQVTLSCSPISGHRSVSWYQQTPGQGLQFLFEYFSETQRNKGNFPGRFSGRQFSNSRSEMNVSTLELGDSALYLCASSLYDGGPQHFGDGTRLSIL.